These 14 T cell receptor beta chains were sequenced from one sample in a study of a mutant IDH1 vaccine in newly diagnosed glioma. Time point reported: week 47, end of study. Mutant IDH1 20-mer peptide, at 300 ug, made up each vaccine dose, with topical imiquimod. Repertoires were generated with immunoSEQ multiplex PCR, while TCRdb's copy carries only in-frame clones and drops some. Altogether tens of thousands of clones are present, about four fifths being singletons, with the ten largest covering under 4.5%. No cognate antigen is known for these TCRs. The sequenced sample was PBMCs, obtained from a glioma patient whose treatment included an IDH1 peptide vaccine. These receptors all come from a young man with glioma.

This clone was recorded a few times. V and J are TRBV2 and TRBJ1-1; D might be TRBD1 (5 bases). The CDR3 loop spans 13 amino acids. Trimming stripped 8 bases from V and 2 bases from J, with 12 bases between. Germline CDR1 reads SNHLY; CDR2 reads FYNNEI. The CDR3, as DNA: TGTGCCAGCTGTTTCAGGGTTAACACTGAAGCTTTCTTT. Its protein is CASCFRVNTEAFF.

The V and J genes are TRBV10-3 and TRBJ1-1, with D possibly being TRBD1 (5 bases). Trimming took 3 bases from V and 6 from J, leaving 14 bases between them. CDR1 is ENHRY and CDR2 is SYGVKD in the germline V gene. CDR3 length: 14 amino acids. CDR3 residues: CAISERDSRSEAFF. The DNA for the CDR3 is TGTGCCATCAGTGAAAGAGACAGTCGGTCTGAAGCTTTCTTT.

This clone appeared a single time. The chain carries TRBV11-2 and TRBJ1-1, with D possibly TRBD1 on 6 matching bases. The germline V and J ends were trimmed by 1 base and 6 bases, with 21 bases remaining between them. This CDR3 comprises 17 residues. Looked up from germline, CDR1 is SGHAT and CDR2 is FQNNGV. DNA for the CDR3: TGTGCCAGCAGCTTAGTCGCCGGGACACAGCCCAACTCTGAAGCTTTCTTT. It specifies CASSLVAGTQPNSEAFF.

The CDR3 is CASSQRGVLNWESYEQYF. CDR3 DNA: TGCGCCAGCAGCCAAAGGGGAGTTTTGAATTGGGAATCCTACGAGCAGTACTTC. The chain combines TRBV4-1 with TRBJ2-7; possibly TRBD1 or TRBD2 for D (5 bases each). V lost 2 bases, J lost 1 base, and 21 bases lay in between. CDR1 MGHRA and CDR2 YSYEKL come from the germline V gene. The CDR3 has 18 residues.

This clone was seen only once. The chain recombines TRBV2 with TRBJ1-1; D gene unclear. Trimming stripped 10 bases from V and 1 base from J, with 10 bases between. CDR3 length equals 12 residues. Germline loops: CDR1 SNHLY, CDR2 FYNNEI. The CDR3 DNA follows: TGTGCCAAAGAGGGCGAGAACACTGAAGCTTTCTTT. Its translation is CAKEGENTEAFF. The full variable domain, completed using reference TRBV2 and TRBJ1-1, is EPEVTQTPSHQVTQMGQEVILRCVPISNHLYFYWYRQILGQKVEFLVSFYNNEISEKSEIFDDQFSVERPDGSNFTLKIRSTKLEDSAMYFCAKEGENTEAFFGQGTRLTVV.

This chain joins TRBV6-1 and TRBJ1-6; D is uncertain. This CDR3 has 13 residues. V gave up 6 bases and J gave up 9 bases, with 12 bases separating them. Germline assignment: CDR1 MNHNS and CDR2 SASEGT. CDR3: CASRAFGISPLHF. The CDR3 coding sequence is TGTGCCAGCAGAGCATTCGGGATTTCACCCCTCCACTTT.

This clone was seen a single time. The chain carries TRBV19 and TRBJ2-1; TRBD2 agrees at 10 bases. V shed 4 bases, J shed 2 bases, and the junction held 2 bases outside the gene matches. CDR1 LNHDA and CDR2 SQIVND come from the germline V gene (reference sequence). CDR3 length: 15 amino acids. The CDR3 loop reads CASSKSGGAYNEQFF. The CDR3 DNA is TGTGCCAGTAGTAAGAGCGGGGGGGCCTACAATGAGCAGTTCTTC.

V gene TRBV23-1 combines with J gene TRBJ2-1; D gene ambiguous. TRBV23-1 is reported as an ORF; its role is uncertain. This CDR3 contains 15 residues. The V end was cut by 3 bases, the J end by 3 bases, with 12 bases between. CDR3 loop: CASSHLDSSYNEQFF. CDR3 bases: TGCGCCAGCAGTCACCTAGACTCCAGCTACAATGAGCAGTTCTTC.

The chain links TRBV4-1 to TRBJ2-3; 10 bases line up with TRBD1. V was clipped by 8 bases and J by 1 base; unmatched bases: 3. From germline, CDR1 is MGHRA and CDR2 YSYEKL. The CDR3 spans 14 residues. In DNA, the CDR3 is TGCGCCAGCGGGGACAGGGGTCGCACAGATACGCAGTATTTT. Translation: CASGDRGRTDTQYF.

The chain uses TRBV5-6 and TRBJ2-3, with D possibly called TRBD1 or TRBD2 (5 bases each). The V end lost 4 bases, the J end lost 4 bases, and 19 bases lay between the germline ends. Germline V CDR1 and CDR2: SGHDT, YYEEEE. The CDR3 totals 16 residues. The CDR3 reads CASSAGTLQLADTQYF. The CDR3 coding sequence is TGTGCCAGCAGCGCTGGGACCCTCCAATTAGCAGATACGCAGTATTTT.

The gene calls are TRBV7-6 and TRBJ2-1, with 7 nucleotides matching TRBD2. The CDR3 runs to 14 residues. Trimming cost V 4 bases and J 4 bases; bases outside gene matches: 4. Germline V lookup: CDR1 SGHVS, CDR2 FNYEAQ. CDR3 DNA: TGTGCCAGCAGCTACGATAGCGGGTACAATGAGCAGTTCTTC. Amino acids: CASSYDSGYNEQFF. The whole variable domain, filled in from reference TRBV7-6 and TRBJ2-1, reads GAGVSQSPRYKVTKRGQDVALRCDPISGHVSLYWYRQALGQGPEFLTYFNYEAQQDKSGLPNDRFSAERPEGSISTLTIQRTEQRDSAMYRCASSYDSGYNEQFFGPGTRLTVL.

V gene TRBV27 combines with J gene TRBJ2-1, with D maybe TRBD2 (6 bases). The V end lost 3 bases, the J end lost 8 bases, and 14 bases lay between the germline ends. From germline, CDR1 is MNHEY and CDR2 SMNVEV (reference sequence). This CDR3 has 14 amino acids. CDR3 nucleotides: TGTGCCAGCAGTTTTACTAGCTTGAGAGATGAGCAGTTCTTC. This gives the protein CASSFTSLRDEQFF.

The count of this clone is one. V is TRBV18 and J is TRBJ2-5; D remains ambiguous. CDR1 KGHSH and CDR2 LQKENI come from the germline V gene. V shed 5 bases and J shed 4 bases, with 8 bases lying between them. CDR3 size: 12 residues. This CDR3 is CASSRSGETQYF. The CDR3 DNA follows: TGTGCCAGCTCAAGATCAGGAGAGACCCAGTACTTC.

The genes are TRBV9 and TRBJ2-7; TRBD1 matches 11 bases. Germline lookup yields CDR1 SGDLS and CDR2 YYNGEE. With 4 bases clipped from V and 3 bases from J, the junction kept 6 bases outside the gene matches. This CDR3 has 15 amino acids. DNA of the CDR3: TGTGCCAGCAGCCCCCGGGACAGGGGGTACTACGAGCAGTACTTC. This sequence encodes CASSPRDRGYYEQYF. Supplemented by reference TRBV9 and TRBJ2-7, the full variable domain reads DSGVTQTPKHLITATGQRVTLRCSPRSGDLSVYWYQQSLDQGLQFLIQYYNGEERAKGNILERFSAQQFPDLHSELNLSSLELGDSALYFCASSPRDRGYYEQYFGPGTRLTVT.